This passage covers 32 T cell receptor beta chains from one sample sequenced in a study of T-cell reconstitution after alpha-beta-depleted transplantation in children. The library targeted TCRbeta and was prepared with unique molecular identifiers. Each CDR3 protein gets one entry after TCRdb re-called the PCR reads with MiXCR. The sample yields about 120,000 distinct CDR3 sequences, 23% seen once. The sample consisted of PBMCs, mostly from graft donor cells, taken 180 days after TCRalphabeta/CD19-depleted stem cell transplant. The receptor set was obtained from a male patient aged 2 to 9 who had a stem cell transplant for chronic granulomatous disease, so the T cells may come from the graft donor.

The V and J genes are TRBV25-1 and TRBJ2-1; 7 nucleotides match TRBD1. Germline assignment: CDR1 MGHDK and CDR2 SYGVNS. CDR3 length: 15 residues. Trimming removed 5 bases from V and 4 bases from J; junction bases left unmatched: 8. The CDR3 DNA sequence: TGTGCCAGCAGTCCCCCGACAGGGTTGTACAATGAGCAGTTCTTC. Residues: CASSPPTGLYNEQFF.

This clonotype was observed at least ten times. This chain links TRBV29-1 with TRBJ2-2; 10 positions match TRBD2. Looked up from germline, CDR1 is SQVTM and CDR2 is ANQGSEA. This CDR3 is built from 14 residues. J lost 1 base, V lost 4 bases, and 0 bases had no gene match. CDR3 protein: CSVGTSGNTGELFF. The CDR3 DNA follows: TGCAGCGTTGGGACTAGCGGGAACACCGGGGAGCTGTTTTTT.

This clonotype was counted between two and nine times. The genes are TRBV29-1 and TRBJ1-2; TRBD1 might be the D (6 bases). This CDR3 is built from 12 residues. The V end was cut by 5 bases, the J end by 8 bases, with 15 bases between. Germline V gives CDR1 SQVTM, CDR2 ANQGSEA. CDR3 residues: CSVRAGAGGYTF. DNA of the CDR3: TGCAGCGTTCGTGCGGGGGCTGGGGGCTACACCTTC.

The chain uses TRBV10-2 and TRBJ2-5; perhaps TRBD2 as D (5 bases). The CDR3 is 15 residues long. From germline, CDR1 is WSHSY and CDR2 SAAADI. Trimming took off 3 bases at V and 7 bases at J, with 18 bases between the two ends. The CDR3, as DNA: TGCGCCAGCAGTGATGGGATTCTGTACGGAGGGACCCAGTACTTC. This codes for CASSDGILYGGTQYF.

The sample holds a few counts of this clonotype. The chain recombines TRBV20-1 with TRBJ1-5; tentatively, D is TRBD1 (6 bases). The CDR3 runs 14 residues. The germline V gene encodes CDR1 DFQATT and CDR2 SNEGSKA (reference sequence). Trimming stripped 5 bases from V and 4 bases from J, with 15 bases between. In DNA form, the CDR3 reads TGCAGTGCTGAGGGGGGGGTCTGGAATCAGCCCCAGCATTTT. This translates into CSAEGGVWNQPQHF.

This clonotype is termed medium-sized. This chain connects TRBV20-1 to TRBJ1-1, with a tentative D call TRBD1 (6 bases). The germline CDR1 and CDR2 sequences are DFQATT and SNEGSKA (reference sequence). The V end was cut by 2 bases, the J end by 3 bases, with 19 bases between. The CDR3 extends over 16 amino acids. The CDR3 sequence is CSARTTDQGIDTEAFF. The DNA for the CDR3 is TGCAGTGCTAGAACGACCGATCAGGGGATAGACACTGAAGCTTTCTTT.

This clonotype was recorded many times. The chain has TRBV9 and TRBJ2-2; perhaps TRBD2 as D (6 bases). In germline, CDR1 is SGDLS, CDR2 YYNGEE. Trimming removed 4 bases from V and 0 bases from J, with 7 bases in between. This CDR3 is built from 14 residues. CDR3 in DNA: TGTGCCAGCAGCAAGCGGGCGAACACCGGGGAGCTGTTTTTT. Amino acids: CASSKRANTGELFF.

This clonotype has ten or more counts. The CDR3 sequence is CATSRVSAGLYNEQFF. Here the CDR3 DNA reads TGTGCCACCAGCAGAGTGTCGGCAGGTCTTTACAATGAGCAGTTCTTC. This chain joins TRBV15 and TRBJ2-1; D gene uncertain. The CDR3 consists of 16 residues. Germline V gene sequence: CDR1 LNHNV, CDR2 YYDKDF (reference sequence). Trimming left V 1 base short and J 4 bases short, with 14 bases between.

This clonotype was detected a few times. V usage is TRBV12-3 or TRBV12-4 and J usage is TRBJ2-1; 7 nucleotides align to TRBD2. The V and J ends lost 2 bases and 9 bases, in that order; junction bases with no gene match: 16. The CDR3 extends over 17 amino acids. CDR3 nucleotides: TGTGCCAGCAGTTTATGGCTAGCGGACGCCAACGTCGGTGAGCAGTTCTTC. It yields the protein CASSLWLADANVGEQFF.

This clonotype came up many times. V is TRBV5-5 and J is TRBJ2-7; perhaps TRBD2 as D (6 bases). V dropped 4 bases and J dropped 4 bases, with 9 bases sitting between them. Germline CDR1 SGHKS, CDR2 YYEKEE (reference sequence). CDR3 length equals 12 residues. CDR3 sequence (DNA): TGTGCCAGCAGCGCGGGACTTTACGAGCAGTACTTC. It translates to CASSAGLYEQYF.

This clonotype was detected a few times. V usage is TRBV20-1 and J usage is TRBJ1-5; D gene unclear. V lost 0 bases, J lost 4 bases, and 13 bases lay in between. This CDR3 comprises 15 residues. Germline lookup yields CDR1 DFQATT and CDR2 SNEGSKA (reference sequence). The CDR3 loop reads CSARDPGLGNQPQHF. CDR3 bases: TGCAGTGCTAGAGATCCTGGTCTGGGGAATCAGCCCCAGCATTTT.

V gene TRBV12-3 or TRBV12-4 combines with J gene TRBJ2-7, with TRBD1 identical over 9 bases. There are 17 residues in the CDR3. Trimming at V came to 3 bases and at J to 3 bases, leaving 12 bases not matched to a gene. The CDR3 here is CASSFQGGTGSYYEQYF. The CDR3 coding sequence is TGTGCCAGCAGTTTTCAGGGGGGGACAGGGAGTTACTACGAGCAGTACTTC.

The V and J genes are TRBV27 and TRBJ2-2, with no clear D. CDR3 length: 12 amino acids. Looked up from germline, CDR1 is MNHEY and CDR2 is SMNVEV (reference sequence). With 7 bases removed from V and 6 bases from J, the gap between germline ends came to 9 bases. The CDR3 here is CASISPPGELFF. CDR3 coding DNA: TGTGCCAGCATTTCCCCCCCCGGGGAGCTGTTTTTT.

This clonotype came up a few times. The CDR3: CSASRNRNQPQHF. In nucleotides, the CDR3 is TGCAGTGCTAGCAGAAATCGCAATCAGCCCCAGCATTTT. The chain employs TRBV20-1 and TRBJ1-5; the D is unclear. Germline V CDR1 and CDR2: DFQATT, SNEGSKA (reference sequence). The V end lost 3 bases, the J end lost 2 bases, and 8 bases lay between the germline ends. The CDR3 is made up of 13 amino acids.

This clonotype has just a few counts. The CDR3 loop reads CASSALGQGKNIQYF. The CDR3 bases are TGTGCCAGCAGTGCCTTGGGACAGGGAAAAAACATTCAGTACTTC. The chain links TRBV12-3 or TRBV12-4 to TRBJ2-4; TRBD1 matches 9 bases. The CDR3 length is 15 residues. Losses at the gene ends were 5 bases for V and 4 bases for J; bases not matched to a gene: 6.

This clonotype appeared a few times. The V call is TRBV7-2, the J call TRBJ2-5, with D perhaps being TRBD1 or TRBD2 (5 bases each). Trimming took 1 base from V and 6 from J, leaving 15 bases between them. This CDR3 region has 15 residues. CDR1 and CDR2 (germline): SGHTA, FQGNSA. The CDR3 DNA is TGTGCCAGCAGCTTAGGGGACGGCAGGGTAAAGACCCAGTACTTC. This sequence encodes CASSLGDGRVKTQYF.

The J gene is TRBJ2-2, the V gene TRBV27, with TRBD2 as a possible D gene (5 bases). Germline CDR1 and CDR2: MNHEY and SMNVEV (reference sequence). The length of the CDR3 is 15 residues. Trimming pared 1 base from V and 1 base from J, leaving 7 bases between. In nucleotides, the CDR3 is TGTGCCAGCAGTTTATTTCGGGGGAACACCGGGGAGCTGTTTTTT. This gives the protein CASSLFRGNTGELFF.

The table lists this clonotype with a few counts. The gene calls are TRBV15 and TRBJ2-5, with D uncertain. The CDR3 runs to 14 residues. The germline V gene encodes CDR1 LNHNV and CDR2 YYDKDF (reference sequence). Trimming removed 0 bases from V and 2 bases from J, with 7 bases in between. In DNA, the CDR3 is TGTGCCACCAGCAGAGATATATCTCAAGAGACCCAGTACTTC. Its protein product is CATSRDISQETQYF.

This clonotype was observed at least ten times. The chain is built from TRBV4-1 and TRBJ1-1; D unresolved. This CDR3 spans 15 amino acids. Deletions cut 0 bases from V and 4 bases from J, with 12 bases between. Germline-derived CDR1 and CDR2 are MGHRA and YSYEKL. The CDR3 sequence: CASSQDSRAGTEAFF. CDR3 nucleotide sequence: TGCGCCAGCAGCCAAGATTCCCGGGCGGGCACTGAAGCTTTCTTT.

Only a few counts were recorded for this clonotype. This rearrangement joins TRBV12-3 or TRBV12-4 to TRBJ1-5, with TRBD1 as a possible D gene (5 bases). The CDR3 runs 15 residues. V dropped 5 bases and J dropped 3 bases, with 14 bases sitting between them. The CDR3 region is CASSRFRDLNQPQHF. The CDR3 DNA sequence: TGTGCCAGCAGTCGGTTCCGGGACCTCAATCAGCCCCAGCATTTT.

This clonotype has just a few counts. This chain connects TRBV12-3 or TRBV12-4 to TRBJ1-6; the match to TRBD1 covers 7 bases. The ends lost 5 bases at V and 10 bases at J; junction bases unmatched: 17. The CDR3 sequence is 17 residues long. The chain's CDR3 is CASSPGTAFRPYSPLHF. The CDR3 bases are TGTGCCAGCAGTCCCGGGACAGCCTTTCGACCCTACTCACCCCTCCACTTT.

V is TRBV12-3 or TRBV12-4 and J is TRBJ2-6; D ambiguous. There are 15 residues in the CDR3. V lost 3 bases, J lost 0 bases, and 6 bases lay in between. Here the CDR3 DNA reads TGTGCCAGCAGTTTTGGTCCCTCTGGGGCCAACGTCCTGACTTTC. It is translated as CASSFGPSGANVLTF.

This sequence joins TRBV20-1 and TRBJ2-3, with D perhaps matching TRBD1 (5 bases). CDR3 length: 14 amino acids. Germline CDR1 reads DFQATT; CDR2 reads SNEGSKA (reference sequence). V gave up 1 base and J gave up 5 bases, with 13 bases separating them. This CDR3 reads CSARVPGMKDTQYF. Here the CDR3 DNA reads TGCAGTGCTAGAGTTCCAGGGATGAAAGATACGCAGTATTTT.

With regard to this clonotype: The junction shows a germline mismatch at one end, possibly a read error. This sequence joins TRBV12-5 and TRBJ2-6, with 9 bases that match TRBD1. Germline V gene data show CDR1 as LGHNT and CDR2 as FRNRAP. The CDR3 extends over 20 amino acids. The CDR3 bases are TGTGCTAGTGGTTTTGGCTACTGGGACAGGGTAGACTCTGGGGCCAACGGCCTGACTTTC. Translated, it gives CASGFGYWDRVDSGANGLTF.

This clonotype was found a few times. The chain recombines TRBV2 with TRBJ2-6, with D possibly matching TRBD2 (5 bases). CDR1 SNHLY and CDR2 FYNNEI come from the germline V gene. The CDR3 has 17 residues. With 7 bases removed from V and 2 bases from J, the gap between germline ends came to 18 bases. The CDR3 bases are TGTGCCAGCAACCCCTTCTTGGGAGTCACTGGGGCCAACGTCCTGACTTTC. Amino acid sequence: CASNPFLGVTGANVLTF.

This clonotype occurred many times. This rearrangement joins TRBV20-1 to TRBJ2-7, with D unclear. The CDR3 spans 11 residues. The V gene lost 0 bases and the J gene lost 7 bases, with 7 bases spanning the gap. Looked up from germline, CDR1 is DFQATT and CDR2 is SNEGSKA (reference sequence). CDR3 sequence reads: CSARDKQEQYF. DNA of the CDR3: TGCAGTGCTAGAGACAAACAGGAGCAGTACTTC.

Ten or more counts support this clonotype. CDR3 loop: CSVFFSGRALADTQYF. The DNA for the CDR3 is TGCAGCGTATTTTTTAGCGGGAGGGCCTTGGCAGATACGCAGTATTTT. The genes are TRBV29-1 and TRBJ2-3; 11 nucleotides align to TRBD2. Trimming took 6 bases from V and 4 from J; bases not matched to a gene: 12. This CDR3 has 16 amino acids. Germline V lookup: CDR1 SQVTM, CDR2 ANQGSEA.

This clonotype was detected ten times or more. This chain joins TRBV20-1 and TRBJ2-1; 8 nucleotides line up with TRBD2. Germline-derived CDR1 and CDR2 are DFQATT and SNEGSKA (reference sequence). The CDR3 runs to 15 residues. V shed 6 bases and J 3 bases; nucleotides not matched to a gene: 10. CDR3 bases: TGCAGTGCCAATAAAGCGGGAGTATACTACAATGAGCAGTTCTTC. This codes for CSANKAGVYYNEQFF.

V is TRBV5-1 and J is TRBJ2-1, with 9 bases that match TRBD2. The CDR3 has 15 residues. Per the germline V gene, CDR1 is SGHRS and CDR2 is YFSETQ. V lost 2 bases to trimming and J lost 7 bases; unmatched junction nucleotides: 7. CDR3 amino acids: CASSLRLAEKNEQFF. For the CDR3, the DNA is TGCGCCAGCAGCTTACGACTAGCGGAAAAGAATGAGCAGTTCTTC.

V is TRBV6-1 and J is TRBJ1-2; TRBD1 matches 7 bases. Per germline, CDR1 MNHNS and CDR2 SASEGT. V was pared by 5 bases and J by 4 bases, with 13 bases of the junction left unmatched. The CDR3 loop spans 16 amino acids. In DNA form, the CDR3 reads TGTGCCAGCAGTCAACGACCCGGGACAGTCACCTATGGCTACACCTTC. The encoded protein is CASSQRPGTVTYGYTF.

This clonotype was seen once. V is TRBV3-1 and J is TRBJ2-5; unclear D gene. Germline CDR1 reads LGHDT; CDR2 reads YNNKEL (reference sequence). The CDR3 spans 14 residues. The V gene lost 3 bases and the J gene lost 5 bases, with 13 bases spanning the gap. This CDR3 is CASSHSGSWETQYF. In DNA form, the CDR3 reads TGTGCCAGCAGCCATTCAGGTAGCTGGGAGACCCAGTACTTC.

This clonotype was counted between two and nine times. This sequence joins TRBV6-5 and TRBJ2-4; either TRBD1 or TRBD2 may fit D (5 bases each). The CDR3 loop spans 11 amino acids. Looked up from germline, CDR1 is MNHEY and CDR2 is SVGAGI. V dropped 7 bases and J dropped 7 bases, with 8 bases sitting between them. The CDR3 coding sequence is TGTGCCAGCAAAGAGGGGAACATTCAGTACTTC. This encodes CASKEGNIQYF.